This T cell receptor beta chain originates from a study of vaccination and CD4 T cells after COVID-19. Study details: Following dose two, a median about 70 days (range 14 to 241) passed before post-vaccine samples were taken. Control cultures were supplied with a CEFX pool, an HIV-1 Nef pool, or no peptide at all.

Indicated time point: late sampling 161 to 241 days after vaccination in a few convalescent patients. Treatment denoted: approximately nine-day PBMC culture with coronavirus spike peptide pools or control peptides (ViraFEST assay). First, ViraFEST expanded antigen-specific T cells with peptide pools, and next it sequenced the TCRs. Positivity by PCR occurred from March to December 2020, a period that predated US Alpha, Beta and Delta variants. Comments on this clonotype: Its antigen is unidentified.

Sequencing of cultured CD4+ T cell DNA used the Oncomine TCR Beta short-read assay. TCRdb reprocessed the PCR reads with MiXCR, giving one entry per CDR3 protein. The sample shows about 17,000 distinct CDR3 sequences, 52% of them seen only once. Material: CD4+ T cells from blood, cultured in vitro, obtained about 7 months after SARS-CoV-2 vaccination. This clonotype was sampled from a human donor who had recovered from COVID-19.

CDR3: CASSTAPGTSLGSEQFF. CDR3 DNA: TGTGCCAGCAGTACAGCCCCCGGGACTAGTCTAGGTAGTGAGCAGTTCTTC. J is TRBJ2-1 and V is TRBV6-2 or TRBV6-3; the match to TRBD2 covers 8 bases. The CDR3 consists of 17 residues. Germline assignment: CDR1 MNHEY and CDR2 SVGEGT. V lost 5 bases and J lost 9; bases outside the gene matches: 18.